The entry below gives a single T cell receptor beta chain sequence along with its context. Time point: newly diagnosed GD, antithyroid drugs for less than 3 months. Construction of the TCR library relied on RNA isolated from PBMCs. Patients were enrolled at an endocrinology department in Xi'an, China. This sample is drawn from a study of regulatory T cells in long-lasting Graves disease. Arm-PCR with iRepertoire HTBI primers amplified the CDR3 regions for these TCR beta libraries. MiXCR, applied by TCRdb to the multiplex PCR reads, yields one record per CDR3 protein. The sample lists some 220,000 distinct CDR3 sequences; approximately 19% were seen once. The sample was also reused in another study, on T cells in Graves' hyperthyroidism and ophthalmopathy. From that report: In blood, most of the thyroid clonotypes expanded above 0.001 were also present. The authors' 13 V-J model separated ophthalmopathy from stable hyperthyroidism. With a median lead of roughly 6.8 months before onset, the model predicted ophthalmopathy.

This TCR was sampled from a woman in her 30s with Graves disease. The sample was peripheral blood mononuclear cells (PBMCs), taken at new diagnosis, from a patient treated with antithyroid drugs.

CDR3 nucleotides: TGCAGCGTTGAGCCCCAGGGGATTGTGCAGTACTTC. This encodes CSVEPQGIVQYF. This chain joins TRBV29-1 and TRBJ2-7, with D tentatively TRBD1 (6 bases). Trimming left V 3 bases short and J 9 bases short, with 15 bases between. The germline V gene has CDR1 SQVTM and CDR2 ANQGSEA. This CDR3 is built from 12 residues.